This entry describes one T cell receptor beta chain. Its binding antigen is unknown. No qualities accompany the bases; no much larger clone lies one base away. The time point label, read with the paper, signifies: patch test 1, 2 weeks after DPC sensitization. The treatment or condition label for this specimen denotes: therapeutic diphenylcyclopropenone sensitization with weekly scalp DPC. At each patch-test visit, blood was drawn before the patch test was applied. Eligible patients were aged 18 to 70, diagnosed with alopecia, deemed suitable for DPC therapy, and excluded if pregnant. Total RNA was extracted from unfractionated whole blood that had been collected in Tempus Blood RNA tubes. The junction shows trimming of 0 bases on V and 0 bases on J, plus 11 bases between the germline ends. Reading from cysteine to phenylalanine, the CDR3 counts 15 amino acids. The only DNA kept is the CDR3, 45 bases in frame from the first base. CDR1 DFQATT and CDR2 SNEGSKA are derived from the germline V gene (reference sequence).

Libraries were constructed by RACE. Sequencer: NextSeq 500. During library preparation, unique molecular identifiers were attached to individual cDNA molecules so that TCRs could be counted in a quantitative, reproducible way. For every blood RNA sample, sequencing covered both the TCR alpha and TCR beta chains. The study's processing was this. Samples had a median of 95,638 TCRs, with a range from about 20,000 to 690,600. The Decombinator software suite was used to annotate the V, J and CDR3 of the TCR reads. For PS versus PT1 abundance plots, all samples were subsampled to the same number of TCRs (28,000). Expanded TCRs were defined as absent before sensitization and observed at least eight times at the 2-week time point. TCRdb reprocessed the public reads (quality trimming at Q25 with fastp, clone calling with MiXCR) and kept in-frame beta chains. Rows matching on CDR3 protein sequence are summarized as one entry with the most common DNA and genes. The V and J calls shown here were made by TCRdb, not taken from the authors' results. For this sample the table gives 79,000 or so distinct CDR3 sequences, of which about 32% were detected only once. 7.5% to 10% of the sample comes from the top ten.

These data belong to a study of human T cells and chemical hapten exposure (dated by TCRdb to the early 2020s). Describing the broader study: For sensitization, 2% DPC in acetone was applied to a roughly 2 cm by roughly 2 cm area of upper inner arm skin. Blood was sampled from patients pre-sensitization (week 0) and at 2, 6 and about 24 weeks after DPC sensitization. For TCR sequencing, blood came from 25 to 35 alopecia patients at anywhere from one to four time points (pre-sensitization, 2, 6 and 24 weeks). Patch testing on the upper back used Finn chambers containing 0.01% DPC, with scoring done after 6 days according to International Contact Dermatitis Research Group standards. Peripheral blood TCR repertoire changes were tracked in vivo in alopecia patients during primary and secondary sensitization to the hapten diphenylcyclopropenone (DPC). Libraries were pooled for sequencing, and variation in per-sample TCR yields was attributed mainly to small differences in library volumes within the pool. Throughout the approximately 25-week study period, patients were also given weekly therapeutic DPC doses on the scalp. Alopecia areata with under or over 50% scalp involvement, alopecia totalis and alopecia universalis were represented in the patient cohort, which was mostly female.

What the research found in general, with its limitations: All patients had alopecia, a presumed autoimmune disease, so their immune response might differ from that of healthy individuals. After repeated subsampling, changes were observed in the strength of the expansion versus patch-test correlation and in the threshold at which the correlation became significant. DPC sensitization did not change how many TCRs were above 1 in 1000 frequency, and no evidence was found of alterations in global repertoire structure. Patch test score correlated positively with the number of PT1 expanded TCRs, reaching significance at thresholds 8, 16 and 32 but not at 4. Expanded TCRs formed significantly more large CDR3 similarity clusters than pre-sensitization or healthy control sets, consistent with antigen-driven responses.

Recombination connected TRBV20-1 to TRBJ1-1; no confident D gene assignment can be made. This TCR was sampled from a man aged 35 to 55 with alopecia areata. Some clones in this sample may be carry-over from other donors' samples. The specimen was whole blood, collected in connection with sensitization to the hapten diphenylcyclopropenone (DPC). The CDR3 region has the sequence CSARDLKQLNTEAFF. The nucleotide sequence is TGCAGTGCTAGAGATCTAAAACAGTTGAACACTGAAGCTTTCTTT.